This TCR beta chain stems from a study of naive and memory T cell subsets. Findings and limits, study-wide: Between naive and memory subsets, TCR abundance power law exponents differed. Naive repertoires, especially CD8, held a few larger clonotypes, possibly memory cells re-expressing CD45RA.

J gave up 7 bases and V 6 bases, and 6 bases lay outside the gene matches. The germline CDR1 and CDR2 sequences are KGHSH and LQKENI. The CDR3 length is 13 residues. This clonotype was seen more than once but under ten times. What it binds is unknown. An equimolar mix of two oligonucleotides served as the beta constant-region primer for TRBC1 and TRBC2. The ligated cDNA underwent four PCR rounds using SP2 and nested alpha and beta constant-region primers. Each CDR3 protein gets one entry after TCRdb re-called the UMI-ligation and nested PCR reads with MiXCR. The sample lists about 150,000 distinct CDR3 sequences; roughly 22% were seen once.

The sequenced sample was naive CD4+ T cells from blood. The clonotype comes from a human donor in good health. The chain combines TRBV18 with TRBJ1-5; 7 bases are a match to TRBD1. In DNA form, the CDR3 reads TGTGCCAGCTCGACAGGGAGGGACCAGCCCCAGCATTTT. As protein: CASSTGRDQPQHF. Complete variable domain (other parts from reference TRBV18 and TRBJ1-5): NAGVMQNPRHLVRRRGQEARLRCSPMKGHSHVYWYRQLPEEGLKFMVYLQKENIIDESGMPKERFSAEFPKEGPSILRIQQVVRGDSAAYFCASSTGRDQPQHFGDGTRLSIL.